A selection of T cell receptor beta chains follows, all from one sample in a study of blood T cells in healthy people across ages. TCRdb re-analysed the 5' RACE reads in MiXCR, keeping a single row per CDR3 protein. The sample lists 1.5 million to 2 million distinct CDR3 sequences, approximately 30% occurring once. Sequences were obtained from blood. The receptors derive from a woman in her 30s in good health. Each CDR3 is given with its conserved first and last residue. Fields, in order: clone size, D gene, J gene, V gene, CDR3 protein, CDR3 DNA. The D gene is left open where the match is weak. Size values are once, few and many counts, or a class for expanded clones, and some rows have none.

size: few; D: TRBD1; J: TRBJ2-3; V: TRBV11-2; CDR3: CASSLGQGAGTDTQYF; DNA: TGTGCCAGCAGCTTAGGACAGGGGGCGGGCACAGATACGCAGTATTTT
size: few; D: TRBD1; J: TRBJ1-2; V: TRBV12-3/TRBV12-4; CDR3: CASRGQGGYGYTF; DNA: TGTGCCAGCAGAGGACAGGGAGGCTATGGCTACACCTTC
size: many; D: NA; J: TRBJ2-1; V: TRBV6-5; CDR3: CASSYASPNEQFF; DNA: TGTGCCAGCAGTTACGCTAGCCCCAATGAGCAGTTCTTC
size: NA; D: NA; J: TRBJ2-5; V: TRBV7-9; CDR3: CASSLDPGQSTQYF; DNA: TGTGCCAGCAGCCTGGACCCGGGCCAAAGTACCCAGTACTTC
size: NA; D: NA; J: TRBJ2-4; V: TRBV10-2; CDR3: CASRGASDPYNEQYF; DNA: TGCGCCAGCAGGGGGGCTAGCGATCCCTACAATGAGCAGTACTTC
size: NA; D: NA; J: TRBJ2-5; V: TRBV15; CDR3: CATSRSLGETQYF; DNA: TGTGCCACCAGCAGATCCCTCGGAGAGACCCAGTACTTC
size: few; D: TRBD2; J: TRBJ2-3; V: TRBV12-3/TRBV12-4; CDR3: CASTTRLAGGQDTQYF; DNA: TGTGCCAGCACTACGAGACTAGCGGGGGGTCAAGATACGCAGTATTTT
size: NA; D: TRBD2; J: TRBJ2-5; V: TRBV7-2; CDR3: CASSQRWEGRETQYF; DNA: TGTGCCAGCAGCCAGAGATGGGAGGGACGAGAGACCCAGTACTTC
size: NA; D: NA; J: TRBJ1-2; V: TRBV5-1; CDR3: CASIPGDAPNYGYTF; DNA: TGCGCCAGCATCCCCGGGGACGCCCCCAACTATGGCTACACCTTC
size: many; D: TRBD2; J: TRBJ2-7; V: TRBV6-6; CDR3: CASSGPGLAGDEQYF; DNA: TGTGCCAGCAGTGGACCGGGACTAGCGGGAGACGAGCAGTACTTC
size: NA; D: TRBD2; J: TRBJ2-3; V: TRBV12-3/TRBV12-4; CDR3: CASGREGPDTQYF; DNA: TGTGCCAGCGGACGGGAGGGCCCGGATACGCAGTATTTT
size: NA; D: NA; J: TRBJ1-6; V: TRBV27; CDR3: CASSYSSNSPLHF; DNA: TGTGCCAGCAGTTACTCATCCAATTCACCCCTCCACTTT
size: NA; D: TRBD1; J: TRBJ2-1; V: TRBV28; CDR3: CASSWDSGKNEQFF; DNA: TGTGCCAGCAGTTGGGACAGTGGGAAAAATGAGCAGTTCTTC
size: NA; D: TRBD2; J: TRBJ2-1; V: TRBV5-1; CDR3: CASCVAGGNYNEQFF; DNA: TGCGCCAGCTGCGTAGCCGGGGGGAACTACAATGAGCAGTTCTTC
size: NA; D: NA; J: TRBJ2-3; V: TRBV5-1; CDR3: CASSERVSADTQYF; DNA: TGCGCCAGCAGCGAAAGGGTCAGTGCAGATACGCAGTATTTT
size: few; D: NA; J: TRBJ2-1; V: TRBV5-1; CDR3: CASTTLGVGSYNEQFF; DNA: TGCGCCAGCACCACTTTGGGAGTCGGCTCCTACAATGAGCAGTTCTTC
size: NA; D: TRBD2; J: TRBJ2-3; V: TRBV12-3/TRBV12-4; CDR3: CASSAGLAGIDTQYF; DNA: TGTGCCAGCAGTGCGGGACTAGCGGGGATAGATACGCAGTATTTT
size: NA; D: NA; J: TRBJ2-1; V: TRBV5-1; CDR3: CASSRKPGLPLGNEQFF; DNA: TGCGCCAGCAGTCGGAAACCGGGACTCCCGTTAGGCAATGAGCAGTTCTTC
size: NA; D: NA; J: TRBJ2-3; V: TRBV7-9; CDR3: CASSVTTNTQYF; DNA: TGTGCCAGCAGCGTTACGACTAATACGCAGTATTTT
size: NA; D: TRBD2; J: TRBJ2-1; V: TRBV7-3; CDR3: CASSPEGTTAYNEQFF; DNA: TGTGCCAGCAGCCCGGAGGGGACTACGGCTTACAATGAGCAGTTCTTC
size: few; D: NA; J: TRBJ2-2; V: TRBV28; CDR3: CASSFSANTGELFF; DNA: TGTGCCAGCAGTTTTTCAGCCAACACCGGGGAGCTGTTTTTT
size: many; D: NA; J: TRBJ2-1; V: TRBV6-5; CDR3: CASSYSWDNEQFF; DNA: TGTGCCAGCAGTTACTCGTGGGACAATGAGCAGTTCTTC
size: NA; D: TRBD2; J: TRBJ2-3; V: TRBV7-3; CDR3: CASSVISGGTPTDTQYF; DNA: TGTGCCAGCAGTGTAATAAGCGGGGGGACCCCCACAGATACGCAGTATTTT
size: many; D: NA; J: TRBJ2-3; V: TRBV6-6; CDR3: CASSYGTPGTDTQYF; DNA: TGTGCCAGCAGTTACGGGACCCCTGGCACAGATACGCAGTATTTT
size: many; D: NA; J: TRBJ2-6; V: TRBV7-9; CDR3: CASSQTGFTGANVLTF; DNA: TGTGCCAGCAGCCAAACGGGGTTCACTGGGGCCAACGTCCTGACTTTC
size: NA; D: NA; J: TRBJ1-2; V: TRBV10-3; CDR3: CAIRKQDNYGYTF; DNA: TGTGCCATCAGGAAACAGGATAACTATGGCTACACCTTC
size: once; D: NA; J: TRBJ2-5; V: TRBV3-1; CDR3: CASSRQGLEETQYF; DNA: TGTGCCAGCAGCCGCCAGGGACTGGAAGAGACCCAGTACTTC
size: few; D: NA; J: TRBJ1-2; V: TRBV20-1; CDR3: CSARRSGVTLAASGYTF; DNA: TGCAGTGCTAGGAGATCCGGCGTGACTTTAGCCGCGTCGGGCTACACCTTC
size: NA; D: TRBD2; J: TRBJ2-7; V: TRBV18; CDR3: CASSTSGGGSEQYF; DNA: TGTGCCAGCTCAACTAGCGGGGGGGGCAGCGAGCAGTACTTC
size: NA; D: TRBD2; J: TRBJ2-5; V: TRBV6-2/TRBV6-3; CDR3: CASSSRLAGGPTEETQYF; DNA: TGTGCCAGCAGTTCCAGACTAGCGGGGGGGCCAACGGAAGAGACCCAGTACTTC
size: many; D: TRBD2; J: TRBJ2-5; V: TRBV5-5; CDR3: CASSRRLWGGQETQYF; DNA: TGTGCCAGCAGCCGCCGCCTATGGGGGGGCCAAGAGACCCAGTACTTC
size: few; D: NA; J: TRBJ1-5; V: TRBV10-3; CDR3: CAISEKNNQPQHF; DNA: TGTGCCATCAGTGAGAAGAACAATCAGCCCCAGCATTTT
size: NA; D: TRBD2; J: TRBJ2-3; V: TRBV2; CDR3: CASSDFRGGRLDTQYF; DNA: TGTGCCAGCAGTGATTTCCGGGGGGGCCGGTTAGATACGCAGTATTTT
size: NA; D: TRBD1; J: TRBJ1-2; V: TRBV20-1; CDR3: CSAYRGGYTF; DNA: TGCAGTGCTTACAGGGGTGGCTACACCTTC
size: NA; D: NA; J: TRBJ1-5; V: TRBV20-1; CDR3: CSARNSNQPQHF; DNA: TGCAGTGCTAGGAACAGCAATCAGCCCCAGCATTTT
size: many; D: NA; J: TRBJ2-7; V: TRBV6-6; CDR3: CATCPGVTYEQYF; DNA: TGTGCCACCTGTCCCGGGGTAACCTACGAGCAGTACTTC
size: NA; D: TRBD2; J: TRBJ2-1; V: TRBV29-1; CDR3: CSVASSGDYNEQFF; DNA: TGCAGCGTTGCGTCTAGCGGGGATTACAATGAGCAGTTCTTC
size: few; D: TRBD2; J: TRBJ2-3; V: TRBV29-1; CDR3: CSVPLPTSGDTQYF; DNA: TGCAGCGTTCCCCTCCCGACTAGCGGAGATACGCAGTATTTT